This passage covers 9 T cell receptor beta chains from one sample sequenced in a study of blood T cells in healthy people across ages. Then a second PCR, running roughly 7 to 11 cycles, was carried out with a sample-barcoded 5' primer and a J-beta primer mix. One entry per CDR3 protein results from TCRdb running MiXCR on the 5' RACE reads. This sample has about 1,600,000 distinct CDR3 sequences, with around two fifths found just once. Input material: blood. These receptors were taken from a woman under 30 in good health.

This clonotype was detected only a few times. The chain combines TRBV12-3 or TRBV12-4 with TRBJ2-3, with TRBD2 as a possible D gene (6 bases). Trimming took 6 bases from V and 2 from J, leaving 12 bases between them. This CDR3 has 14 amino acids. This CDR3 reads CASSWDSPTDTQYF. DNA for the CDR3: TGTGCCAGCAGCTGGGACTCCCCCACAGATACGCAGTATTTT.

The CDR3 loop reads CTSSKDGTGTEKLFF. In nucleotides, the CDR3 is TGTACCAGCAGCAAAGACGGGACAGGGACTGAAAAACTGTTTTTT. The chain combines TRBV7-2 with TRBJ1-4, with 9 positions matching TRBD1. Trimming at V came to 5 bases and at J to 7 bases, leaving 8 bases not matched to a gene. Germline V gives CDR1 SGHTA, CDR2 FQGNSA. The CDR3 totals 15 residues.

This clonotype was observed a few times. The chain uses TRBV27 and TRBJ2-4; 8 nucleotides align to TRBD2. The CDR3 loop spans 17 amino acids. Germline lookup yields CDR1 MNHEY and CDR2 SMNVEV (reference sequence). The ends lost 3 bases at V and 1 base at J; junction bases unmatched: 8. The CDR3 nucleotides are TGTGCCAGCAGTTTTCTAGGACTAGCCTCGGCCAAAAACATTCAGTACTTC. The encoded protein is CASSFLGLASAKNIQYF.

J is TRBJ2-1 and V is TRBV14; 9 nucleotides align to TRBD1. Germline-derived CDR1 and CDR2 are SGHDN and FVKESK. Unmatched junction bases numbered 9, after V lost 2 bases and J lost 10 bases. The CDR3 consists of 15 residues. This chain's CDR3 is CASSQPGQGFHEQFF. The CDR3 nucleotides are TGTGCCAGCAGCCAACCGGGACAGGGATTCCACGAGCAGTTCTTC. Complete variable domain (other parts from reference TRBV14 and TRBJ2-1): EAGVTQFPSHSVIEKGQTVTLRCDPISGHDNLYWYRRVMGKEIKFLLHFVKESKQDESGMPNNRFLAERTGGTYSTLKVQPAELEDSGVYFCASSQPGQGFHEQFFGPGTRLTVL.

V is TRBV3-1 and J is TRBJ1-6; D is ambiguous. V lost 4 bases to trimming and J lost 7 bases, with 11 bases between them. Germline-derived CDR1 and CDR2 are LGHDT and YNNKEL (reference sequence). The CDR3 is 14 amino acids. The CDR3 loop is CASSPSGRNSPLHF. The CDR3 region has the DNA TGTGCCAGCAGCCCCTCCGGCAGAAATTCACCCCTCCACTTT.

The J gene is TRBJ2-1, the V gene TRBV20-1; 9 nucleotides agree with TRBD2. The CDR3 consists of 14 residues. The ends lost 6 bases at V and 5 bases at J; junction bases unmatched: 8. Germline CDR1 is DFQATT and CDR2 is SNEGSKA (reference sequence). CDR3 loop: CSAPRLAGNNEQFF. The DNA for the CDR3 is TGCAGTGCCCCCCGGCTAGCGGGAAACAATGAGCAGTTCTTC.

V usage is TRBV28 and J usage is TRBJ2-5; the match to TRBD1 covers 9 bases. J was trimmed by 5 bases and V by 4 bases; bases with no gene match: 8. Per the germline V gene, CDR1 is MDHEN and CDR2 is SYDVKM. The length of the CDR3 is 15 residues. CDR3 region: CASSSPTGGLETQYF. DNA of the CDR3: TGTGCCAGCAGTTCCCCCACAGGGGGCCTTGAGACCCAGTACTTC.

The V call is TRBV7-2, the J call TRBJ2-3; the D gene could be TRBD1 or TRBD2 (6 bases each). V lost 7 bases to trimming and J lost 1 base, with 24 bases between them. CDR3 length: 18 amino acids. From germline, CDR1 is SGHTA and CDR2 FQGNSA. In DNA form, the CDR3 reads TGTGCCAGCAAGCAGCAGCTGTCCGATGGGGGGCGCACAGATACGCAGTATTTT. The encoded protein is CASKQQLSDGGRTDTQYF.

The rearrangement links TRBV20-1 to TRBJ1-2, with 9 bases matching TRBD1. The CDR3 covers 14 residues. After removal of 2 bases from V and 4 bases from J, the junction contained 5 bases not matched to a gene. Germline values: CDR1 DFQATT, CDR2 SNEGSKA (reference sequence). CDR3 region: CSARRPGQGYGYTF. CDR3 coding DNA: TGCAGTGCTAGACGACCGGGACAGGGCTATGGCTACACCTTC.